The 16 T cell receptor beta chains in this list originate from one sample, sequenced in a study of blood T cell repertoires in COVID-19. TCRdb keeps only in-frame clones here, not all; method: immunoSEQ multiplex PCR. The sample consists of about 89,000 clones, 80% of them appearing once. Material for sequencing was peripheral blood. All receptors come from an elderly woman with acute or convalescent COVID-19.

The chain joins TRBV12-3 or TRBV12-4 to TRBJ2-5; possible D gene TRBD1, 6 bases. The germline V and J ends were trimmed by 7 bases and 7 bases, with 13 bases remaining between them. The CDR3 contains 12 residues. This CDR3 is CASTGQGGTQYF. The CDR3 nucleotides are TGTGCCAGCACCGGCCAAGGGGGGACCCAGTACTTC.

The chain is built from TRBV7-9 and TRBJ2-7, with TRBD2 matching over 10 bases. CDR1 is SEHNR, CDR2 FQNEAQ, per germline (reference sequence). This CDR3 is 14 amino acids long. The junction had 10 bases not matched to a gene; V was cut back by 7 bases and J by 7 bases. CDR3 nucleotide sequence: TGTGCCAGCACCAAAGCGGGAGGGCCGCAAGAGCAGTACTTC. It codes for CASTKAGGPQEQYF.

V gene TRBV28 combines with J gene TRBJ1-6, with a weak D call TRBD1 (6 bases). Germline assignment: CDR1 MDHEN and CDR2 SYDVKM. Trimming stripped 7 bases from V and 10 bases from J, with 11 bases between. CDR3 length: 12 amino acids. CDR3 coding DNA: TGTGCCAGCAACAGGGTCGCATCACCCCTCCACTTT. It codes for CASNRVASPLHF.

The gene calls are TRBV5-1 and TRBJ2-1, with a tentative D call TRBD2 (6 bases). CDR1 is SGHRS and CDR2 is YFSETQ in the germline V gene. V shed 3 bases and J shed 8 bases, with 15 bases lying between them. CDR3 length: 14 residues. CDR3 loop: CASSYLPSVDEQFF. In DNA form, the CDR3 reads TGCGCCAGCAGCTACCTCCCTAGCGTTGATGAGCAGTTCTTC.

Details on this clone: This sample also contains other DNA sequences that code for the same CDR3. The rearrangement links TRBV30 to TRBJ1-5; 7 nucleotides match TRBD1. With 4 bases clipped from V and 0 bases from J, the junction kept 0 bases outside the gene matches. CDR1 is GTSNPN, CDR2 SVGIG, per germline (reference sequence). The CDR3 is 13 residues long. CDR3 sequence: CAWNRGSNQPQHF. CDR3 in DNA: TGTGCCTGGAACAGGGGTAGCAATCAGCCCCAGCATTTT.

V usage is TRBV3-1 (or the pseudogene TRBV3-2) and J usage is TRBJ1-2; no clear D. This CDR3 comprises 12 residues. Looked up from germline, CDR1 is LGHDT and CDR2 is YNNKEL (reference sequence). Trimming took off 2 bases at V and 2 bases at J, with 3 bases between the two ends. Here the CDR3 DNA reads TGTGCCAGCAGCCAACCAAACTATGGCTACACCTTC. It is translated as CASSQPNYGYTF.

The chain has TRBV5-6 and TRBJ2-4, with 9 bases matching TRBD1. With 4 bases clipped from V and 2 bases from J, the junction kept 10 bases outside the gene matches. CDR1 is SGHDT, CDR2 YYEEEE, per germline. This CDR3 comprises 17 residues. The CDR3 DNA follows: TGTGCCAGCAGCGCCGACCGGGACAGGGTGCCCAAAAACATTCAGTACTTC. Amino acids: CASSADRDRVPKNIQYF.

The rearrangement uses TRBV5-1 and TRBJ2-1; 13 bases agree with TRBD2. Germline CDR1 SGHRS, CDR2 YFSETQ. The CDR3 runs 14 residues. V was pared by 7 bases and J by 8 bases, with 6 bases of the junction left unmatched. The CDR3 region is CASGGLAGPDEQFF. Here the CDR3 DNA reads TGCGCCAGCGGGGGACTAGCGGGACCCGATGAGCAGTTCTTC.

To note about this clone: Other DNA sequences in this specimen translate into the identical CDR3. The CDR3 protein is CATSRDPGTSAYNEQFF. The CDR3 DNA is TGTGCCACCAGCAGAGATCCCGGGACTAGCGCCTACAATGAGCAGTTCTTC. V and J are TRBV15 and TRBJ2-1; 10 bases match TRBD2. Trimming took 0 bases from V and 2 from J; bases not matched to a gene: 4. CDR1 LNHNV and CDR2 YYDKDF come from the germline V gene (reference sequence). There are 17 residues in the CDR3.

This chain joins TRBV21-1 and TRBJ2-3; the DNA was not used to check the table's D call, TRBD2. TRBV21-1 is an annotated pseudogene. CDR3 length: 16 amino acids. The CDR3 DNA sequence: TGTGCCAGCAGCAAGGGACTAGCGGGGAGGGCAGATACGCAGTATTTT. It specifies CASSKGLAGRADTQYF.

The chain links TRBV13 to TRBJ2-7; possibly TRBD2 for D (5 bases). The CDR3 has 12 residues. CDR1 PRHDT and CDR2 FYEKMQ come from the germline V gene (reference sequence). V was clipped by 5 bases and J by 3 bases, with 8 bases between them. CDR3 coding DNA: TGTGCCAGCAGCGCACGGGACTACGAGCAGTACTTC. Amino acids: CASSARDYEQYF.

In DNA, the CDR3 is TGTGCCAGCTCACCCCCCGGGGGTAGGGAGACCCAGTACTTC. Residues: CASSPPGGRETQYF. The rearrangement links TRBV18 to TRBJ2-5, with D possibly being TRBD2 (6 bases). Germline CDR1 KGHSH, CDR2 LQKENI. The CDR3 runs to 14 residues. Trimming removed 3 bases at V and 5 bases at J, with 13 bases between.

The chain has TRBV2 and TRBJ1-5, with 9 nucleotides matching TRBD1. Germline V gene data show CDR1 as SNHLY and CDR2 as FYNNEI. V lost 6 bases, J lost 4 bases, and 7 bases stayed unmatched. CDR3 size: 15 residues. The CDR3 DNA sequence: TGTGCCAGCAGAGGGGACAGGGCGAGGAATCAGCCCCAGCATTTT. It is translated as CASRGDRARNQPQHF.

CDR3 in DNA: TGCGCCAGCAGCAGACTAGCGGGAGGCTCCTACAATGAGCAGTTCTTC. The encoded protein is CASSRLAGGSYNEQFF. The rearrangement links TRBV4-1 to TRBJ2-1; 13 bases match TRBD2. The germline gives CDR1 MGHRA, CDR2 YSYEKL. The CDR3 spans 16 residues. V lost 5 bases to trimming and J lost 0 bases; unmatched junction nucleotides: 1.

The chain employs TRBV4-2 and TRBJ1-2; D perhaps matches TRBD1 (6 bases). CDR1 is LGHNA, CDR2 YNFKEQ, per germline. The V gene lost 0 bases and the J gene lost 0 bases, with 11 bases spanning the gap. This CDR3 comprises 16 residues. Here the CDR3 reads CASSQEPDSPNYGYTF. For the CDR3, the DNA is TGTGCCAGCAGCCAAGAACCGGACAGTCCTAACTATGGCTACACCTTC.

CDR3 sequence reads: CSARKTEEAFF. CDR3 coding DNA: TGCAGTGCTAGAAAGACAGAAGAAGCTTTCTTT. The genes are TRBV20-1 and TRBJ1-1; TRBD1 might be the D (5 bases). Looked up from germline, CDR1 is DFQATT and CDR2 is SNEGSKA (reference sequence). The germline V and J ends were trimmed by 2 bases and 8 bases, with 9 bases remaining between them. The CDR3 is made up of 11 amino acids.